This record concerns one T cell receptor (beta chain) sequence. This sample was taken from a study of blood T cell repertoires in COVID-19. Clones were read by immunoSEQ multiplex PCR, and TCRdb kept only the in-frame ones, dropping some. Of about 68,000 clones listed, 70% to 90% were seen once; the top ten hold more than 3%. The CDR3 has 16 amino acids. V lost 1 base and J lost 1, with 10 bases in between. The germline CDR1 and CDR2 sequences are KGHDR and SFDVKD. J is TRBJ2-1 and V is TRBV24-1, with D possibly being TRBD2 (5 bases). The TCR sequence derives from a woman in her fifties or sixties with COVID-19, enrolled during active disease. Sequencing was performed on peripheral blood. The CDR3 sequence is CATSDFGSASYNEQFF. DNA of the CDR3: TGTGCCACCAGTGATTTTGGGAGTGCGTCCTACAATGAGCAGTTCTTC.